The next 12 T cell receptor beta chains were all read from a single sample in a study of T-cell reconstitution after alpha-beta-depleted transplantation in children. This sample's TCRbeta library carried unique molecular identifier barcodes. TCRdb itself ran the PCR reads through MiXCR, one entry per CDR3 protein. Of about a million distinct CDR3 sequences in the sample, less than 30% were seen once. The sample here was PBMCs, mostly from graft donor cells, taken 360 days after TCRalphabeta/CD19-depleted stem cell transplant. Receptor source: a boy under two years old who had a stem cell transplant for SCID, so the T cells may come from the graft donor.

The chain couples TRBV6-5 to TRBJ2-1, with 14 positions matching TRBD2. CDR1 MNHEY and CDR2 SVGAGI come from the germline V gene. This CDR3 has 17 amino acids. J was trimmed by 7 bases and V by 2 bases; bases with no gene match: 7. CDR3 in DNA: TGTGCCAGCAGTTACGGGCGACTAGCGGGGGGGAGGAATGAGCAGTTCTTC. This translates into CASSYGRLAGGRNEQFF.

The rearrangement joins TRBV5-1 to TRBJ2-3; perhaps TRBD2 as D (5 bases). Germline values: CDR1 SGHRS, CDR2 YFSETQ. V lost 5 bases and J lost 0, with 13 bases in between. The CDR3 sequence is 15 residues long. The DNA of the CDR3 is TGCGCCAGCAGTCACCAGCGGTCTAGCACAGATACGCAGTATTTT. Translation: CASSHQRSSTDTQYF.

This chain connects TRBV12-1 to TRBJ1-6. TRBV12-1 is a pseudogene. This CDR3 comprises 11 residues. Here the CDR3 DNA reads TGTGCCAGCAGGGCGGATTCACCCCTCCACTTT. It encodes CASRADSPLHF.

This clonotype was counted between two and nine times. This sequence joins TRBV18 and TRBJ2-2, with 9 positions matching TRBD2. CDR1 is KGHSH, CDR2 LQKENI, per germline. J was trimmed by 4 bases and V by 3 bases; bases with no gene match: 9. This CDR3 is built from 17 residues. The DNA for the CDR3 is TGTGCCAGCTCACCCTTACGAGCGGGGGGCTCCACCGGGGAGCTGTTTTTT. It is translated as CASSPLRAGGSTGELFF.

The V gene is TRBV5-1, the J gene TRBJ2-5; TRBD1 aligns across 9 bases. The CDR3 has 14 amino acids. The germline V gene has CDR1 SGHRS and CDR2 YFSETQ. V dropped 4 bases and J dropped 5; count of bases not matched to a gene: 6. In DNA, the CDR3 is TGCGCCAGCAGCATTTACAGGGGGCAGGAGACCCAGTACTTC. Translating gives CASSIYRGQETQYF.

This chain uses TRBV27 with TRBJ2-1; no clear D gene. The CDR3 is 14 residues long. CDR1 MNHEY and CDR2 SMNVEV come from the germline V gene (reference sequence). Trimming removed 7 bases at V and 4 bases at J, with 14 bases between. CDR3 sequence reads: CASIHWGSYNEQFF. The DNA of the CDR3 is TGTGCCAGCATTCATTGGGGATCTTACAATGAGCAGTTCTTC.

This chain links TRBV24-1 with TRBJ2-1, with 11 bases aligning to TRBD2. Germline V gives CDR1 KGHDR, CDR2 SFDVKD. Trimming at V came to 3 bases and at J to 4 bases, leaving 7 bases not matched to a gene. CDR3 size: 17 residues. The CDR3: CATSDDPGLAVYNEQFF. CDR3 sequence (DNA): TGTGCCACCAGTGATGACCCGGGACTAGCGGTGTACAATGAGCAGTTCTTC.

The rearrangement uses TRBV20-1 and TRBJ2-7; D ambiguous. Trimming left V 0 bases short and J 2 bases short, with 8 bases between. CDR3 size: 13 residues. Looked up from germline, CDR1 is DFQATT and CDR2 is SNEGSKA (reference sequence). The DNA for the CDR3 is TGCAGTGCTAGAGATCCCAGCCCCTACGAGCAGTACTTC. Encoded protein: CSARDPSPYEQYF.

The chain combines TRBV19 with TRBJ1-1; D unclear. V shed 6 bases and J shed 4 bases, with 12 bases lying between them. Germline-derived CDR1 and CDR2 are LNHDA and SQIVND (reference sequence). CDR3 length equals 13 residues. The CDR3 DNA is TGTGCCAGTAGGGGGAGGAGGGCCACTGAAGCTTTCTTT. It yields the protein CASRGRRATEAFF.

The chain is built from TRBV27 and TRBJ2-7; D assignment may be TRBD1 or TRBD2 (7 bases each). This CDR3 region has 14 residues. V lost 3 bases and J lost 3, with 12 bases in between. In germline, CDR1 is MNHEY, CDR2 SMNVEV (reference sequence). CDR3 bases: TGTGCCAGCAGTTTTTCAGGGGGGGGCTACGAGCAGTACTTC. Residues: CASSFSGGGYEQYF.

This clonotype was detected a few times. The chain carries TRBV19 and TRBJ2-7, with D perhaps assigned TRBD1 or TRBD2 (6 bases each). CDR1 and CDR2 from the germline V gene are LNHDA and SQIVND (reference sequence). This CDR3 region has 15 residues. The V end lost 3 bases, the J end lost 4 bases, and 16 bases lay between the germline ends. CDR3 DNA sequence: TGTGCCAGTAGTATCCACAGGGAGGTGAGGTACGAGCAGTACTTC. This translates into CASSIHREVRYEQYF.

CDR3 amino acids: CASSKAGQTKQAFF. The CDR3 DNA reads as TGTGCCAGCAGCAAGGCGGGACAGACCAAACAAGCTTTCTTT. This rearrangement joins TRBV3-1 to TRBJ1-1, with 7 bases fitting TRBD1. J gave up 9 bases and V 5 bases, and 12 bases lay outside the gene matches. The CDR3 spans 14 residues. Germline assignment: CDR1 LGHDT and CDR2 YNNKEL (reference sequence).